A selection of T cell receptor beta chains follows, all from one sample in a study of T cells in Graves' hyperthyroidism and ophthalmopathy. TCRdb reprocessed the multiplex PCR reads with MiXCR, giving one entry per CDR3 protein. The repertoire holds some 380,000 distinct CDR3 sequences, with approximately 13% as singletons. Sample: blood. These receptors all stem from a man younger than 40 with Graves' hyperthyroidism that later progressed to Graves' ophthalmopathy. Both conserved end residues are part of each CDR3. A D gene is named only where the DNA matches it firmly. Where a row states a size, it is once, few, many or the class of an expanded clone; other rows omit it.

>TRBD2|TRBJ2-1|-|TRBV2|15
CASKSSGGPYNEQFF
TGTGCCAGCAAATCTAGCGGGGGACCCTACAATGAGCAGTTCTTC
>TRBD1|TRBJ1-2|many|TRBV6-5|15
CASSYEQTGIYGYTF
TGTGCCAGCAGTTACGAACAGACAGGGATCTATGGCTACACCTTC
>TRBD2|TRBJ2-3|many|TRBV28|16
CATQGLAGPPGDTQYF
TGTGCCACCCAGGGACTAGCGGGGCCTCCAGGAGATACGCAGTATTTT
>-|TRBJ2-1|-|TRBV6-1|16
CASQTRGRGFYNEQFF
TGTGCCAGTCAGACAAGAGGGCGCGGCTTCTACAATGAGCAGTTCTTC
>-|TRBJ2-1|-|TRBV7-2|14
CANSWVAVDNEQFF
TGTGCCAACAGCTGGGTAGCGGTGGACAATGAGCAGTTCTTC
>TRBD1|TRBJ2-7|-|TRBV6-1|14
CASSRDRGLYEQYF
TGTGCCAGCAGTCGGGACAGGGGTTTGTACGAGCAGTACTTC
>TRBD2|TRBJ2-1|many|TRBV12-3/TRBV12-4|15
CASSVGGGTYNEQFF
TGTGCCAGCAGTGTGGGGGGGGGGACCTACAATGAGCAGTTCTTC
>-|TRBJ2-3|many|TRBV7-3|14
CASSLSLSTDTQYF
TGTGCCAGCAGCTTAAGTCTTAGCACAGATACGCAGTATTTT
>TRBD2|TRBJ2-5|many|TRBV12-3/TRBV12-4|19
CASSSLAGAPPADQETQYF
TGTGCCAGCAGTTCACTAGCGGGGGCTCCTCCGGCTGATCAAGAGACCCAGTACTTC
>-|TRBJ2-1|-|TRBV19|16
CASTTPGTLGHNEQFF
TGTGCCAGTACTACTCCCGGGACTCTCGGCCATAATGAGCAGTTCTTC
>-|TRBJ1-1|many|TRBV6-1|13
CASTKRGNTEAFF
TGTGCCAGCACCAAGAGGGGGAACACTGAAGCTTTCTTT
>TRBD1|TRBJ1-2|many|TRBV28|13
CASSFGTDRGYTF
TGTGCCAGCAGTTTCGGGACAGATCGGGGCTACACCTTC
>TRBD1|TRBJ1-2|-|TRBV3-1|13
CASSQGTGYGYTF
TGTGCCAGCAGCCAAGGGACAGGGTATGGCTACACCTTC
>TRBD2|TRBJ2-1|many|TRBV29-1|12
CSVNGGVNEQFF
TGCAGCGTTAACGGGGGGGTAAATGAGCAGTTCTTC
>-|TRBJ2-1|-|TRBV4-1|17
CASSQGPRGPSLNEQFF
TGCGCCAGCAGCCAAGGGCCCCGGGGGCCTTCATTAAATGAGCAGTTCTTC
>-|TRBJ2-3|-|TRBV7-8|13
CASGPAGADTQYF
TGTGCCAGTGGACCCGCCGGGGCAGATACGCAGTATTTT
>TRBD1|TRBJ2-7|-|TRBV4-1|15
CASSHGQVGFYEQYF
TGCGCCAGCAGCCACGGACAGGTTGGGTTCTACGAGCAGTACTTC
>TRBD2|TRBJ2-3|few|TRBV3-1|13
CASGTSGPYTQYF
TGTGCCAGCGGAACTAGCGGGCCCTATACGCAGTATTTT
>TRBD1|TRBJ1-2|many|TRBV28|14
CASSRPGGTGGYTF
TGTGCCAGCAGTCGACCAGGGGGCACGGGTGGCTACACCTTC
>-|TRBJ2-3|many|TRBV11-2|16
CASRLMGQTLTDTQYF
TGTGCCAGCAGACTAATGGGGCAGACCCTCACAGATACGCAGTATTTT
>-|TRBJ2-2|many|TRBV29-1|12
CSVPLGSGELFF
TGCAGCGTTCCCTTGGGGTCCGGGGAGCTGTTTTTT
>-|TRBJ2-5|-|TRBV4-1|14
CASSQIGAQETQYF
TGCGCCAGCAGCCAAATCGGGGCACAAGAGACCCAGTACTTC
>-|TRBJ1-6|many|TRBV6-1|14
CASSSTGPRSPLHF
TGTGCCAGCAGTTCGACAGGCCCTAGGTCACCCCTCCACTTT
>-|TRBJ1-5|many|TRBV19|14
CASRTITSNQPQHF
TGTGCCAGTAGAACTATAACTAGCAATCAGCCCCAGCATTTT
>-|TRBJ2-3|few|TRBV19|15
CASSQAGRVEDTQYF
TGTGCCAGTAGTCAAGCAGGCAGGGTAGAAGATACGCAGTATTTT
>TRBD1|TRBJ2-6|-|TRBV6-9|17
CASSFYRGLGGANVLTF
TGTGCCAGCAGTTTCTACAGGGGGCTGGGTGGGGCCAACGTCCTGACTTTC
>-|TRBJ1-4|many|TRBV7-2|16
CASSTHRRATNEKLFF
TGTGCCAGCAGCACCCACAGGAGAGCAACTAATGAAAAACTGTTTTTT
>-|TRBJ2-7|many|TRBV3-1|14
CASSHAYSTYEQYF
TGTGCCAGCAGCCACGCGTACTCTACCTACGAGCAGTACTTC
>-|TRBJ2-1|-|TRBV5-1|14
CASSPGLLTSEQFF
TGCGCCAGCAGCCCGGGACTCCTCACCAGTGAGCAGTTCTTC
>TRBD2|TRBJ2-2|many|TRBV20-1|15
CSASGLAGRTGELFF
TGCAGTGCTAGTGGACTAGCGGGGAGAACCGGGGAGCTGTTTTTT
>-|TRBJ2-5|-|TRBV5-8|16
CASSLGRLVTQETQYF
TGTGCCAGCAGCTTGGGTCGTTTGGTAACCCAAGAGACCCAGTACTTC
>TRBD2|TRBJ2-3|-|TRBV12-5|14
CASGLALAGDTQYF
TGTGCTAGTGGTTTGGCTCTAGCGGGAGATACGCAGTATTTT
>-|TRBJ1-1|many|TRBV10-3|16
CAISDSAGVMNTEAFF
TGTGCCATCAGTGATTCGGCAGGGGTCATGAACACTGAAGCTTTCTTT
>-|TRBJ1-3|-|TRBV5-5|14
CASSLRLSGNTIYF
TGTGCCAGCAGCTTGAGGCTCTCTGGAAACACCATATATTTT
>TRBD1|TRBJ1-2|many|TRBV6-1|15
CASSEETGVTYGYTF
TGTGCCAGCAGTGAAGAGACAGGGGTTACCTATGGCTACACCTTC
>-|TRBJ2-2|many|TRBV5-1|16
CASSLDGGSDTGELFF
TGCGCCAGCAGCTTGGATGGGGGTTCGGACACCGGGGAGCTGTTTTTT
>TRBD1|TRBJ1-4|-|TRBV18|14
CASSYGTGYEKLFF
TGTGCCAGCTCGTATGGGACAGGCTATGAAAAACTGTTTTTT
>TRBD2|TRBJ2-1|-|TRBV5-1|16
CASSVLPSGTYNEQFF
TGCGCCAGCAGCGTACTACCTAGCGGGACTTACAATGAGCAGTTCTTC
>-|TRBJ2-7|many|TRBV20-1|14
CSAAAWQGSYEQYF
TGCAGTGCCGCCGCGTGGCAGGGGAGCTACGAGCAGTACTTC
>-|TRBJ2-5|-|TRBV4-1|18
CASSQRRIGRMGSETQYF
TGCGCCAGCAGCCAAAGAAGGATCGGGAGAATGGGCAGTGAGACCCAGTACTTC
>-|TRBJ1-4|many|TRBV28|14
CASKPGTLDEKLFF
TGTGCCAGCAAACCCGGGACTCTCGATGAAAAACTGTTTTTT
>TRBD1|TRBJ2-5|few|TRBV5-6|13
CASSWDRGKTQYF
TGTGCCAGCAGCTGGGACAGGGGAAAGACCCAGTACTTC
>-|TRBJ2-7|-|TRBV13|14
CASRQRDTLYEQYF
TGTGCCAGCAGACAACGGGACACGTTATACGAGCAGTACTTC
>TRBD1|TRBJ1-4|-|TRBV6-1|15
CASSEWWDRGEKLFF
TGTGCCAGCAGTGAATGGTGGGACAGGGGTGAAAAACTGTTTTTT
>TRBD2|TRBJ2-1|few|TRBV29-1|13
CSVGLAAYNEQFF
TGCAGCGTGGGACTAGCTGCCTACAATGAGCAGTTCTTC
>-|TRBJ1-2|many|TRBV27|13
CASSPRGGNGYTF
TGTGCCAGCAGCCCCAGGGGTGGAAATGGCTACACCTTC
>-|TRBJ1-5|-|TRBV4-1|16
CASSPGTGSGNQPQHF
TGCGCCAGCAGCCCAGGCACCGGGAGCGGCAATCAGCCCCAGCATTTT
>-|TRBJ1-5|few|TRBV15|13
CATLGEGNQPQHF
TGTGCCACCCTAGGGGAAGGGAATCAGCCCCAGCATTTT
>-|TRBJ2-1|many|TRBV5-1|16
CASSFFEQVTYNEQFF
TGCGCCAGCAGCTTTTTCGAACAGGTTACCTACAATGAGCAGTTCTTC